Below, one T cell receptor beta chain is given with its context. Those enrolled in Seattle joined during active infection and were followed longitudinally afterward. The germline V gene encodes CDR1 SGHRS and CDR2 YFSETQ. The CDR3 totals 15 residues. The J segment lost 6 bases and the V segment lost 1 base, leaving 4 bases of the junction unmatched. In the authors' methods: Reference gene primer amplification yielded estimated nucleated cell counts. Assay used: immunoSEQ multiplex PCR; TCRdb lists only in-frame clones, some missing. The DNA was the basis for D and trimming; V, J and clone size are from that table. The sample lists hundreds of thousands of clones; roughly 90% were seen once. The data belong to a study of blood T cell repertoires in COVID-19.

The receptor comes from a woman aged 70 to 79 with COVID-19, enrolled during active disease. The sequenced material came from peripheral blood. The V call is TRBV5-1, the J call TRBJ2-2, with 9 nucleotides matching TRBD1. In DNA form, the CDR3 reads TGCGCCAGCAGCTTGTCGGGACAGGGTTCCGGGGAGCTGTTTTTT. Encoded protein: CASSLSGQGSGELFF.